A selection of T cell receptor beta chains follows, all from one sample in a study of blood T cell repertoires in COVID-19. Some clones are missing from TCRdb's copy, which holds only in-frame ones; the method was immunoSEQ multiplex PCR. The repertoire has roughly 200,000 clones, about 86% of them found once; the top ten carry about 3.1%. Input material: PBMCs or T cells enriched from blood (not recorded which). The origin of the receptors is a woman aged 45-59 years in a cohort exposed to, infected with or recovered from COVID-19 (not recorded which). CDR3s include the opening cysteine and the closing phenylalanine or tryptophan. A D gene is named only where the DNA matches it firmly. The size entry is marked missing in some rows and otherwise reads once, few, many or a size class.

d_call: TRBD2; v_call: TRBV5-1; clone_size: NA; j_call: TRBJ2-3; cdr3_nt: TGCGCCAGCAGCGCGGGGGGGCTAGCGGGCACAGATACGCAGTATTTT; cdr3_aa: CASSAGGLAGTDTQYF
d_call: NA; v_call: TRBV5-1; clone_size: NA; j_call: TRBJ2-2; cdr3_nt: TGCGCCAGCAGCGGACAGACTGCGAACACCGGGGAGCTGTTTTTT; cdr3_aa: CASSGQTANTGELFF
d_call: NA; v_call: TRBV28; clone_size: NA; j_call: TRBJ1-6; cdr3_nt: TGTGCCAGCACCTTACTAGGGGGGGGAGGGTCACCCCTCCACTTT; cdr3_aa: CASTLLGGGGSPLHF
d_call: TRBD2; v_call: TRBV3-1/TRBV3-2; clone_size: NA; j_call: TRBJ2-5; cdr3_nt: TGTGCCAGCAGCCAAGGGGGGCTAGCGGGGGTATTGGAGACCCAGTACTTC; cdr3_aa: CASSQGGLAGVLETQYF
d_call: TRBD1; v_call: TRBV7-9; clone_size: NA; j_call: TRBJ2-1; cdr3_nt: TGTGCCAGCAGCTTAATAGGGGGCGGGCATGAGCAGTTCTTC; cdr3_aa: CASSLIGGGHEQFF
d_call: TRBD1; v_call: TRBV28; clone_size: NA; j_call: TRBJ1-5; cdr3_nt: TGTGCCAGCAGTACGGACAGGGGGGGACTGCGCAATCAGCCCCAGCATTTT; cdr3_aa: CASSTDRGGLRNQPQHF
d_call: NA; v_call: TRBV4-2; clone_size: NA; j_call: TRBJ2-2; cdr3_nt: TGTGCCAGCACCCCAGAAGCTCGGAACACCGGGGAGCTGTTTTTT; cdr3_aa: CASTPEARNTGELFF
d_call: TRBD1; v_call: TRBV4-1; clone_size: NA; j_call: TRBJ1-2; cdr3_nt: TGCGCCAGCAGCCAAGCACAGGGGAACTATGGCTACACCTTC; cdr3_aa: CASSQAQGNYGYTF
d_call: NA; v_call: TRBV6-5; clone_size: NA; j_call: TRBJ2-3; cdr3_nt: TGTGCCAGCAGGGCCACTATGGATACGCAGTATTTT; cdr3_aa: CASRATMDTQYF
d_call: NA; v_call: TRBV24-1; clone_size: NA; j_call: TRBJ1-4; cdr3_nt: TGTGCCACCAGTGAACCTGTGGGGGGACGGGAAAAACTGTTTTTT; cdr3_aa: CATSEPVGGREKLFF
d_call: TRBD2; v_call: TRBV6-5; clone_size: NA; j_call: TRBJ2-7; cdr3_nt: TGTGCCAGCAGTTCCCGCGCGGGGGACGAGCAGTACTTC; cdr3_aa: CASSSRAGDEQYF
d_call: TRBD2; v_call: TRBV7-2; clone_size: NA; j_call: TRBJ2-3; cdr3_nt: TGTGCCAGCAGCCCCGCACTCGGACTAGCGATATCAGATACGCAGTATTTT; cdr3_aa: CASSPALGLAISDTQYF
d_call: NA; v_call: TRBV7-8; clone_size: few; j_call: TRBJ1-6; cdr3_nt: TGTGCCAGCAGCCGTGAGGGGGGGCTTACTAATTCACCCCTCCACTTT; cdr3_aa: CASSREGGLTNSPLHF
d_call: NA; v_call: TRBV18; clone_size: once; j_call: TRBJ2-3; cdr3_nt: TGTGCCAGCTCACCGAGGGTCGTAACAGATACGCAGTATTTT; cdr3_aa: CASSPRVVTDTQYF
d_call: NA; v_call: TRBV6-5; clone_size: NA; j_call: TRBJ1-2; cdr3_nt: TGTGCCAGCAGTAACTCCGGGGGTAACTATGGCTACACCTTC; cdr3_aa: CASSNSGGNYGYTF
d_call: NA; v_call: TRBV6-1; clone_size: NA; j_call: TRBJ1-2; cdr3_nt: TGTGCCAGCAGTGACGGACATTTCCTGGGTTATGGCTACACCTTC; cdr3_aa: CASSDGHFLGYGYTF
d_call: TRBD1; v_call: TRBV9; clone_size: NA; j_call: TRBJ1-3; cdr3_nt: TGTGCCAGCAGCGTACAGACAGGGGCTGGAAACACCATATATTTT; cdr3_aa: CASSVQTGAGNTIYF
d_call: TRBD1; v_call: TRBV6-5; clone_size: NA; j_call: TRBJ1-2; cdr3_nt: TGTGCCAGCACCGGGACAGGGGGCAGCTATGGCTACACCTTC; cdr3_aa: CASTGTGGSYGYTF
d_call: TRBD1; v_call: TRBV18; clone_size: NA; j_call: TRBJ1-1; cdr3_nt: TGTGCCAGCTCATTACGGACAGGGACAATCGCTGAAGCTTTCTTT; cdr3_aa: CASSLRTGTIAEAFF
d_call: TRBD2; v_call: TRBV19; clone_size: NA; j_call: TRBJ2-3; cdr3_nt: TGTGCCAGTAGTATAAGCTCGTCCCCCGGCGGGGGAGCGACGAATACGCAGTATTTT; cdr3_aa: CASSISSSPGGGATNTQYF
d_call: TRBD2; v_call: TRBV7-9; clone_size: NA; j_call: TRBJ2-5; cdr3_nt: TGTGCCAGCAGCAAACCGGGACTACAGTACCAAGAGACCCAGTACTTC; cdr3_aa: CASSKPGLQYQETQYF
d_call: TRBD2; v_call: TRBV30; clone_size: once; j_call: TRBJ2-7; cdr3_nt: TGTGCCTGGAGTGAACCGGGACTAGCGGCATACGAGCAGTACTTC; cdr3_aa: CAWSEPGLAAYEQYF
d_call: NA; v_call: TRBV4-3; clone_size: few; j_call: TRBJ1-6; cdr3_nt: TGCGCCAGCAGCCAAGAACCCCCCCGGGGGAATTCCCCCAGCTCCTATAATTCACCCCTCCACTTT; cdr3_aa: CASSQEPPRGNSPSSYNSPLHF
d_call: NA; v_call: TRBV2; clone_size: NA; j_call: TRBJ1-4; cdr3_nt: TGTGCCAGCAGTGATGGGGGGAATGAAAAACTGTTTTTT; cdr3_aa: CASSDGGNEKLFF
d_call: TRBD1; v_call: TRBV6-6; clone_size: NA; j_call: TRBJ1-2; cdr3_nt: TGTGCCAGCAGCACCCCGACAGGGAACTATGGCTACACCTTC; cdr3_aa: CASSTPTGNYGYTF
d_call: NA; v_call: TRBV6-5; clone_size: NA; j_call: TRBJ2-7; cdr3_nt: TGTGCCAGCAGTTACACAGGTACTTCCGAGCAGTACTTC; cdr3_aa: CASSYTGTSEQYF
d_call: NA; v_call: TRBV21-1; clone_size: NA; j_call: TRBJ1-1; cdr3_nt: TGTGCCAGCAGCGCCAAAGCGGGACGTGAAGCTTTCTTT; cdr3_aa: CASSAKAGREAFF
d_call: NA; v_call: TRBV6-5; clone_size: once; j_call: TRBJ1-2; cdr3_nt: TGTGCCAGCAGTTACTCGCCTCCCGGGGGGTACTATGGCTACACCTTC; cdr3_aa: CASSYSPPGGYYGYTF
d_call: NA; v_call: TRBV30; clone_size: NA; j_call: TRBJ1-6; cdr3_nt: TGTGCCTGGACGCCCAGGGCTACATCACCCCTCCACTTT; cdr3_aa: CAWTPRATSPLHF
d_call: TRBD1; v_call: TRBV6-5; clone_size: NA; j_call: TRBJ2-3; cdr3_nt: TGTGCCAGCAGTTACGGGACAGTCAAAGATACGCAGTATTTT; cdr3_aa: CASSYGTVKDTQYF
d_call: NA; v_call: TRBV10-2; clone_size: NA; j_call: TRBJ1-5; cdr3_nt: TGCGCCAGCTTCTACAGATCTAACAATCAGCCCCAGCATTTT; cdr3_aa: CASFYRSNNQPQHF
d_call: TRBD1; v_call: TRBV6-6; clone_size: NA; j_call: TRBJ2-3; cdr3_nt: TGTGCCAGCAGTCCAATCACGACAGGGGAGAACACAGATACGCAGTATTTT; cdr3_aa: CASSPITTGENTDTQYF
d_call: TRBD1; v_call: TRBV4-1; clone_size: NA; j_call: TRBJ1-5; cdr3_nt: TGCGCCAGCAGTGGACAGGGCATCAATCAGCCCCAGCATTTT; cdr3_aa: CASSGQGINQPQHF
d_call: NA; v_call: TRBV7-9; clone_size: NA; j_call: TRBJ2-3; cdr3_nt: TGTGCCAGCAGCCCAGACGGACTGAGCACAGATACGCAGTATTTT; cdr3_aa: CASSPDGLSTDTQYF